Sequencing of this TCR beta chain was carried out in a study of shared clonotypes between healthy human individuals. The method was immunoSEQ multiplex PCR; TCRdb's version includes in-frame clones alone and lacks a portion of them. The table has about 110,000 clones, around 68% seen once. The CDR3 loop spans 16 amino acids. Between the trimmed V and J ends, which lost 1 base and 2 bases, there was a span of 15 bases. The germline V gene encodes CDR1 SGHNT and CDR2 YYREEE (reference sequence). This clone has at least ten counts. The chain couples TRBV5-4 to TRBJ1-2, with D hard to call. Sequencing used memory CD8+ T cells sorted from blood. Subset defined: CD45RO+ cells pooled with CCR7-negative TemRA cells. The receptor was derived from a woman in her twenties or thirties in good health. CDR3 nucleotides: TGTGCCAGCAGCTTGAACCCCAAAGAAACAAACTATGGCTACACCTTC. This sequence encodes CASSLNPKETNYGYTF. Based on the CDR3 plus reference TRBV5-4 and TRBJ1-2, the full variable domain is ETGVTQSPTHLIKTRGQQVTLRCSSQSGHNTVSWYQQALGQGPQFIFQYYREEENGRGNFPPRFSGLQFPNYSSELNVNALELDDSALYLCASSLNPKETNYGYTFGSGTRLTVV.